These 3 T cell receptor beta chains share one sample of origin, sequenced in a study of response to subunit inactivated influenza vaccine. Each CDR3 protein gets one entry after TCRdb re-called the RT-PCR reads with MiXCR. The sample includes about 540,000 distinct CDR3 sequences, around 25% of them seen just once. The same specimen was also included in a second study, on T cells expressing NK-cell markers. Turning to that study: Beta-chain TCR cDNA was generated via 5'RACE template switching with UMIs.

Sequences were derived from CD4+ T cells sorted from PBMCs, sampled approximately 12 days after vaccination. Receptors originate from a middle-aged man who received an inactivated influenza vaccine.

This clonotype has just a few counts. The chain employs TRBV18 and TRBJ2-6; the D is unclear. CDR1 and CDR2 from the germline V gene are KGHSH and LQKENI. Trimming took 3 bases from V and 0 from J, leaving 9 bases between them. The CDR3 runs 16 residues. CDR3 bases: TGTGCCAGCTCACCGAGGATCCGCTCTGGGGCCAACGTCCTGACTTTC. It codes for CASSPRIRSGANVLTF.

The CDR3 nucleotides read TGTGCCAGCAGTCTTCAGGGGGCGCGCACAGATACGCAGTATTTT. Protein product: CASSLQGARTDTQYF. The genes are TRBV2 and TRBJ2-3, with TRBD1 matching 8 bases. The germline V gene encodes CDR1 SNHLY and CDR2 FYNNEI. V lost 5 bases, J lost 1 base, and 5 bases stayed unmatched. This CDR3 spans 15 amino acids.

This clonotype was picked up a small number of times. The rearrangement joins TRBV6-2 or TRBV6-3 to TRBJ2-6; D gene ambiguous. Per germline, CDR1 MNHEY and CDR2 SVGEGT. The CDR3 totals 12 residues. The V and J ends lost 6 bases and 8 bases respectively, with 8 bases between them. Here the CDR3 DNA reads TGTGCCAGCAGCCGCCGAACCAACGTCCTGACTTTC. Translating it yields CASSRRTNVLTF.